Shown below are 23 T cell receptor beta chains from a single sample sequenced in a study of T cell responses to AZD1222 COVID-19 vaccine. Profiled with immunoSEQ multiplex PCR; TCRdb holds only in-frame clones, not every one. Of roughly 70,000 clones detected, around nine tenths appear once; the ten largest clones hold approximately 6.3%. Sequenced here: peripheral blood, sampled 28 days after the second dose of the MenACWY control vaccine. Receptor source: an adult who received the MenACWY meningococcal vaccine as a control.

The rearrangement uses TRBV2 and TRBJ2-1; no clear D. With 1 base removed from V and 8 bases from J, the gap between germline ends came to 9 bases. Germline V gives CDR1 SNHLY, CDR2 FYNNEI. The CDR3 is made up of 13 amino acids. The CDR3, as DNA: TGTGCCAGCAGTGAAGGGCGCTGGGATGAGCAGTTCTTC. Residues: CASSEGRWDEQFF.

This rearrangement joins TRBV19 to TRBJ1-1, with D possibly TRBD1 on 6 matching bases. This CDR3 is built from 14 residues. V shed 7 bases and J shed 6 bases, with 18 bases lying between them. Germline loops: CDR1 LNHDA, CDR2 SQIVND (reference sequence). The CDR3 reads CASNLGGANAEAFF. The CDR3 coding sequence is TGTGCCAGTAACCTAGGGGGGGCTAACGCTGAAGCTTTCTTT.

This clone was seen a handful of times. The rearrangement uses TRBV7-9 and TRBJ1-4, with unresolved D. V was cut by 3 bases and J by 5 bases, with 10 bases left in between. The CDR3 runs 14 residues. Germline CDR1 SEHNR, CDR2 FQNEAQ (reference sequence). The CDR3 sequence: CASSFGGINEKLFF. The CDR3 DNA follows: TGTGCCAGCAGCTTTGGAGGGATAAATGAAAAACTGTTTTTT.

CDR3 nucleotide sequence: TGTGCCAGCAGTATGAAGGGGGGCACTGAAGCTTTCTTT. It is translated as CASSMKGGTEAFF. The V and J genes are TRBV12-3 or TRBV12-4 and TRBJ1-1, with D possibly being TRBD1 (6 bases). CDR3 length equals 13 residues. Trimming cost V 5 bases and J 4 bases, with 11 bases left between them.

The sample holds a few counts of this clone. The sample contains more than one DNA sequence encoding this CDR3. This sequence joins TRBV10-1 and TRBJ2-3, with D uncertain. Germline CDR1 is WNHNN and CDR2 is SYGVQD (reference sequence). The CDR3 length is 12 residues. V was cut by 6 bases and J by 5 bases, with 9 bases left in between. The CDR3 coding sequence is TGCGCCAGCAGCGACGCAGGAGATACGCAGTATTTT. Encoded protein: CASSDAGDTQYF.

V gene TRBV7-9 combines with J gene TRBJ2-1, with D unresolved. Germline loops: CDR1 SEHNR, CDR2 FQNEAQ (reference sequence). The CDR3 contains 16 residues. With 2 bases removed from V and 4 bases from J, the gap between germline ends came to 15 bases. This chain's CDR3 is CASSLLSSFLYNEQFF. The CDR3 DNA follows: TGTGCCAGCAGCTTACTAAGTAGTTTCCTTTACAATGAGCAGTTCTTC.

Here the CDR3 reads CASSFGQNEQFF. In DNA, the CDR3 is TGTGCCAGCAGTTTTGGACAGAATGAGCAGTTCTTC. This chain links TRBV12-3 or TRBV12-4 with TRBJ2-1; TRBD1 is a possible D gene (6 bases). The CDR3 runs to 12 residues. Trimming stripped 3 bases from V and 7 bases from J, with 7 bases between.

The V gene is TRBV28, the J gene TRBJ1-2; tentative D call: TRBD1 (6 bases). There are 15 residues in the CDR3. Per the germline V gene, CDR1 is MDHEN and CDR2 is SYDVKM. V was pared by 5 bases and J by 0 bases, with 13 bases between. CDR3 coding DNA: TGTGCCAGCAGTATTGGGGGCCGAACTAACTATGGCTACACCTTC. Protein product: CASSIGGRTNYGYTF.

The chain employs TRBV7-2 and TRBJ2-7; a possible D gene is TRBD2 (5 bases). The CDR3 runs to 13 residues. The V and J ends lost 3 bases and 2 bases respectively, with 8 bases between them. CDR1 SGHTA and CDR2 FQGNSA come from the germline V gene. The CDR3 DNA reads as TGTGCCAGCAGCTTGGAGGTTGCCTACGAGCAGTACTTC. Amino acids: CASSLEVAYEQYF.

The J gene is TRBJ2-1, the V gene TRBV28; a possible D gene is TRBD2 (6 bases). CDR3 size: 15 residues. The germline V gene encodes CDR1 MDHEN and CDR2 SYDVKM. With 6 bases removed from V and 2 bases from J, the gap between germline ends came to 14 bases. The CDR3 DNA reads TGTGCCAGCAGCCCCTTGGAGCGGGCCTACAATGAGCAGTTCTTC. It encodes CASSPLERAYNEQFF.

As DNA, the CDR3 is TGTGCCAGCAGCCTCAGGGGAGAAGTCAATGAGCAGTTCTTC. Its translation: CASSLRGEVNEQFF. The V and J genes are TRBV6-2 or TRBV6-3 and TRBJ2-1; perhaps TRBD1 as D (6 bases). Germline assignment: CDR1 MNHEY and CDR2 SVGEGT. The CDR3 has 14 residues. The ends were cut back, 6 bases at V and 6 bases at J, with 15 bases in the middle.

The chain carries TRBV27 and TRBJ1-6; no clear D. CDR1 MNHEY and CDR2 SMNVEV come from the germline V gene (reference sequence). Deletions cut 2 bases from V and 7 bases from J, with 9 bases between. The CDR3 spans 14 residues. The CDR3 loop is CASSLGRANSPLHF. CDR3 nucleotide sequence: TGTGCCAGCAGTTTAGGGAGGGCCAATTCACCCCTCCACTTT.

This CDR3 reads CAWTGPPGGSHEQYF. The CDR3 nucleotides are TGTGCCTGGACGGGCCCCCCCGGGGGGAGCCACGAGCAGTACTTC. The chain employs TRBV30 and TRBJ2-7; 7 nucleotides agree with TRBD2. The CDR3 is 15 residues long. V shed 4 bases, J shed 5 bases, and the junction held 14 bases outside the gene matches. Germline V CDR1 and CDR2: GTSNPN, SVGIG (reference sequence).

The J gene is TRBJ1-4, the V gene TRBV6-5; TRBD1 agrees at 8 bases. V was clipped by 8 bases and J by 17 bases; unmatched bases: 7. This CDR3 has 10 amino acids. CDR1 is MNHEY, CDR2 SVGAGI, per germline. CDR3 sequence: CASGGQGRFF. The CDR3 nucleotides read TGTGCCAGCGGAGGACAGGGACGTTTTTTT.

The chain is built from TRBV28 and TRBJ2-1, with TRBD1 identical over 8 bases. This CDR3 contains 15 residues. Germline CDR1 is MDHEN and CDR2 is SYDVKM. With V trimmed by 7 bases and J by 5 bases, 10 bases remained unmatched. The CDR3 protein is CASTQTRTGHNEQFF. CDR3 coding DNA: TGTGCCAGCACCCAGACCCGGACAGGGCACAATGAGCAGTTCTTC.

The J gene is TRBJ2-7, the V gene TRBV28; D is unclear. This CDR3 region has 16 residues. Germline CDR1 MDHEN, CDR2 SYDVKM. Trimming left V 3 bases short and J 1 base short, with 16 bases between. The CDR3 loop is CASSFTDRRISYEQYF. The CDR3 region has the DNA TGTGCCAGCAGTTTCACCGACCGACGAATATCCTACGAGCAGTACTTC.

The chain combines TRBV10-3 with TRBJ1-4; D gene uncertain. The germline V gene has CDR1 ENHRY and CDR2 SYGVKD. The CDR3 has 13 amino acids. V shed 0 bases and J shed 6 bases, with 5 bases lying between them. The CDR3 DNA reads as TGTGCCATCAGTGAGTCGCGGGATGAAAAACTGTTTTTT. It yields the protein CAISESRDEKLFF.

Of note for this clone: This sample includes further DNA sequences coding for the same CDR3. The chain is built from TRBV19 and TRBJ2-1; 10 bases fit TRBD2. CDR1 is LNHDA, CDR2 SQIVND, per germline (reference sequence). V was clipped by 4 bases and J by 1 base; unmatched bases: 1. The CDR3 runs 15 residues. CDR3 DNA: TGTGCCAGTAGTACGACTAGCGGGTCCTACAATGAGCAGTTCTTC. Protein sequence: CASSTTSGSYNEQFF.

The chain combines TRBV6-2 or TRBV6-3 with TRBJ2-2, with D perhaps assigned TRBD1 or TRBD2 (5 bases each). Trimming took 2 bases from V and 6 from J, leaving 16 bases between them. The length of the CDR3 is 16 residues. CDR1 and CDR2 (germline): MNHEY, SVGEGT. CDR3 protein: CASSYPGTTTPGELFF. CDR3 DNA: TGTGCCAGCAGTTACCCGGGGACGACCACCCCCGGGGAGCTGTTTTTT.

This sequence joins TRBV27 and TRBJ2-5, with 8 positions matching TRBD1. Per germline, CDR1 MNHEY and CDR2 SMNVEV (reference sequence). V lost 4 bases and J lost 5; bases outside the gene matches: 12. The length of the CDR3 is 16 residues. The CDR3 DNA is TGTGCCAGCAGTTCAGGACAGGGTTTAAGGGGGGAGACCCAGTACTTC. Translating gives CASSSGQGLRGETQYF.

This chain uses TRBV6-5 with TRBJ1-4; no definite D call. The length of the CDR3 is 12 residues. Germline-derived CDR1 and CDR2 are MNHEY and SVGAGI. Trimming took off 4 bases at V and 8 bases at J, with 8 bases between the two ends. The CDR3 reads CASSLPGEKLFF. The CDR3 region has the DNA TGTGCCAGCAGTTTACCTGGGGAAAAACTGTTTTTT.

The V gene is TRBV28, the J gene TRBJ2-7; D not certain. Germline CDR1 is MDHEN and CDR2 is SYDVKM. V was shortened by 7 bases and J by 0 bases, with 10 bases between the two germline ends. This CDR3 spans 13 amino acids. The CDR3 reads CASTRSNSYEQYF. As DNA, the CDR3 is TGTGCCAGCACCCGGTCCAACTCCTACGAGCAGTACTTC.

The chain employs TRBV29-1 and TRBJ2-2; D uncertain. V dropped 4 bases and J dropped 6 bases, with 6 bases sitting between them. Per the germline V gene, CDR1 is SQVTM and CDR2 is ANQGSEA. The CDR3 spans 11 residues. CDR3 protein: CSVVSSGELFF. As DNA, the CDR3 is TGCAGCGTTGTGAGTTCCGGGGAGCTGTTTTTT.